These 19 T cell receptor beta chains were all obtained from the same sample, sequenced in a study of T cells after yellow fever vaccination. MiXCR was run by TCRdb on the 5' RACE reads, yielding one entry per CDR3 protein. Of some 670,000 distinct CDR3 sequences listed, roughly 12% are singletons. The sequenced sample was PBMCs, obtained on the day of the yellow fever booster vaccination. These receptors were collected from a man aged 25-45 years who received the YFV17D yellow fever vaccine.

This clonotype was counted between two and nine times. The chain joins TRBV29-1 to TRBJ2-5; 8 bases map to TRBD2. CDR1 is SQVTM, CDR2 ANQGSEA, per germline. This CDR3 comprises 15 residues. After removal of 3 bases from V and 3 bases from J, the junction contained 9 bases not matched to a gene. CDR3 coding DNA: TGCAGCGTTGAGGGTTCGGGAGGGAGCGAAGAGACCCAGTACTTC. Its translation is CSVEGSGGSEETQYF.

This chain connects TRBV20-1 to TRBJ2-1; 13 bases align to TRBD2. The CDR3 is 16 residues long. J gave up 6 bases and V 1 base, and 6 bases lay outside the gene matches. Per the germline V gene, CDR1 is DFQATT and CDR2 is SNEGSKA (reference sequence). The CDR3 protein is CSARVLAGGNRNEQFF. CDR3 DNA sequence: TGCAGTGCTAGAGTACTAGCGGGAGGGAACCGCAATGAGCAGTTCTTC.

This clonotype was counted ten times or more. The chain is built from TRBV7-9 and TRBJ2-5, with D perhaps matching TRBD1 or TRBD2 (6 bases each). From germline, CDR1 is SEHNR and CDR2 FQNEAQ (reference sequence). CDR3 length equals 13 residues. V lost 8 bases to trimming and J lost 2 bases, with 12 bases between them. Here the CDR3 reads CASSRGAQETQYF. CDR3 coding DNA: TGTGCCAGCTCTAGGGGGGCACAAGAGACCCAGTACTTC.

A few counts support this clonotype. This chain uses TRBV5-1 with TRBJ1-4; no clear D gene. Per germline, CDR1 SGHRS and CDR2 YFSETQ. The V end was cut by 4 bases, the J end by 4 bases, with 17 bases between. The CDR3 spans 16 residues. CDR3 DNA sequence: TGCGCCAGCAGCCTACCCGGAATAGGGATTAATGAAAAACTGTTTTTT. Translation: CASSLPGIGINEKLFF.

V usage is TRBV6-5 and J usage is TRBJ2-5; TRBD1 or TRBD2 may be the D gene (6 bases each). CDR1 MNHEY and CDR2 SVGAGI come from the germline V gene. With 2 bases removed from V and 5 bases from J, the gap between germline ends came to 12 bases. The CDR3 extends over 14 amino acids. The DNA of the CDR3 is TGTGCCAGCAGTTACGGGGGGCGTGGGGAGACCCAGTACTTC. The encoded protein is CASSYGGRGETQYF.

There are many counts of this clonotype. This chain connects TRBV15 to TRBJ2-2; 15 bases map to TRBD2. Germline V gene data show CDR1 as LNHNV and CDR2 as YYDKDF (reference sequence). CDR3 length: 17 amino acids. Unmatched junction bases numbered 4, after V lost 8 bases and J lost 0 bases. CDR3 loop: CATRTSGRASNTGELFF. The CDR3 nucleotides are TGTGCCACCCGGACTAGCGGGAGGGCTTCGAACACCGGGGAGCTGTTTTTT.

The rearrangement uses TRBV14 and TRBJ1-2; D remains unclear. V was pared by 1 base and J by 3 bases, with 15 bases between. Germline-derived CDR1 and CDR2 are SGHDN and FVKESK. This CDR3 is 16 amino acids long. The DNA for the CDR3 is TGTGCCAGCAGCCAAGGCATCGTACGAGGCTACTATGGCTACACCTTC. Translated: CASSQGIVRGYYGYTF.

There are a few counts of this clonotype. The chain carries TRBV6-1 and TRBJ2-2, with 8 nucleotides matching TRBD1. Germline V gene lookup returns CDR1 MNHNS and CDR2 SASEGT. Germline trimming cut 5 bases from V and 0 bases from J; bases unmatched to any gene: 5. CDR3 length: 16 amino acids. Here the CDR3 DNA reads TGTGCCAGCAGTAGAGGGACAGGTTCGAACACCGGGGAGCTGTTTTTT. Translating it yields CASSRGTGSNTGELFF.

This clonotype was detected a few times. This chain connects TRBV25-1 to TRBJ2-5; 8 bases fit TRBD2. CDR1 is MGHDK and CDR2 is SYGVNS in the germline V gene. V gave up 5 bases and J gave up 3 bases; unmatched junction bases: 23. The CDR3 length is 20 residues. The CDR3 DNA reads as TGTGCCAGCAGTCCCACTTCCGGGACATTCTTCCGCGGGGGGAAAGAGACCCAGTACTTC. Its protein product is CASSPTSGTFFRGGKETQYF.

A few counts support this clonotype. The CDR3 DNA reads as TGTGCCAGCTATTCGGACAGATCCTACGAGCAGTACTTC. Translating it yields CASYSDRSYEQYF. This chain connects TRBV28 to TRBJ2-7, with D maybe TRBD1 (6 bases). Deletions cut 8 bases from V and 1 base from J, with 12 bases between. From germline, CDR1 is MDHEN and CDR2 SYDVKM. The CDR3 loop spans 13 amino acids.

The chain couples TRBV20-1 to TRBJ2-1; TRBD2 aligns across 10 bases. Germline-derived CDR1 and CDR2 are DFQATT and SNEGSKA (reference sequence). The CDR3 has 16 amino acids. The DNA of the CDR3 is TGCTGCACCCTTCCGCCTAGCGGGAGTTCCTACAATGAGCAGTTCTTC. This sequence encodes CCTLPPSGSSYNEQFF.

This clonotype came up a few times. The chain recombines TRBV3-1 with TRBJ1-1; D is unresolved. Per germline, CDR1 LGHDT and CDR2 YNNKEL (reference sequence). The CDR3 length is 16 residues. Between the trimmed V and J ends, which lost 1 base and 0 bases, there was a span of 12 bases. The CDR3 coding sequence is TGTGCCAGCAGCCAAGGTGGCGGGATCATGAACACTGAAGCTTTCTTT. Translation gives CASSQGGGIMNTEAFF.

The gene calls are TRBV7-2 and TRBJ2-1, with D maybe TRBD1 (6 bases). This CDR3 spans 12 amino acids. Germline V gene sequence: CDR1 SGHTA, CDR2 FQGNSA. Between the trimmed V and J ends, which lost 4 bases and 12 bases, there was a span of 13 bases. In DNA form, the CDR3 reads TGTGCCAGCAGCTCGGACAGCCCAGGGCAGTTCTTC. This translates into CASSSDSPGQFF.

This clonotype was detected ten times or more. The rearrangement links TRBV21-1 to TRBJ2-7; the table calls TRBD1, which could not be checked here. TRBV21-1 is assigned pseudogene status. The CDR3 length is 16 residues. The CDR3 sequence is CASSKGVGGVWNEQYF. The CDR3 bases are TGTGCCAGCAGCAAAGGGGTTGGGGGAGTCTGGAACGAGCAGTACTTC.

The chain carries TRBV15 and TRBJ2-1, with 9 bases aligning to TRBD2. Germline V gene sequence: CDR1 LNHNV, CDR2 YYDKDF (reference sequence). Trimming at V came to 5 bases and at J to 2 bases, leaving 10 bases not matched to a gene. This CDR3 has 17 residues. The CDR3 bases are TGTGCCACCAGCCCCTCCCTTGCGGGAGGGCCCTACAATGAGCAGTTCTTC. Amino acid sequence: CATSPSLAGGPYNEQFF.

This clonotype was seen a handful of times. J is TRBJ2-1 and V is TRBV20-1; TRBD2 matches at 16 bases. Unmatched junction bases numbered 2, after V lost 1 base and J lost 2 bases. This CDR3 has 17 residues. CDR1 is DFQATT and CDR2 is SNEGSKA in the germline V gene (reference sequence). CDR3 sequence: CSARGGTSGRAYNEQFF. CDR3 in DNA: TGCAGTGCTAGAGGCGGGACTAGCGGGAGGGCCTACAATGAGCAGTTCTTC.

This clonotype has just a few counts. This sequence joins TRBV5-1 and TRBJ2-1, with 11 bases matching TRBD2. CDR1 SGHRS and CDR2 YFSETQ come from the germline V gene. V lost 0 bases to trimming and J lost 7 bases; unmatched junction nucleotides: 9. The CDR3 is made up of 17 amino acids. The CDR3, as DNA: TGCGCCAGCAGCTTGGACCCTAGCGGGAGGATTAGTAATGAGCAGTTCTTC. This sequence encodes CASSLDPSGRISNEQFF.

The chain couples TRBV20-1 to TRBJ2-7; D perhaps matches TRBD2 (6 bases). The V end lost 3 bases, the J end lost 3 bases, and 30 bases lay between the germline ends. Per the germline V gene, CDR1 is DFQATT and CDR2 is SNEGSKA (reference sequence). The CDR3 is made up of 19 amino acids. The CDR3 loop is CSARPNRGRNWVRDYEQYF. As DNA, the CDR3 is TGCAGTGCTAGGCCCAATCGGGGGAGAAACTGGGTCAGGGACTACGAGCAGTACTTC.

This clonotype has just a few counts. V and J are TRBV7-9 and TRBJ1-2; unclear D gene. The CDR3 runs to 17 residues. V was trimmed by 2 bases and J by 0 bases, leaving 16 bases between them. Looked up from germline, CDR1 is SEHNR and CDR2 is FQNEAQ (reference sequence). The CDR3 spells CASSLTDAGVSNYGYTF. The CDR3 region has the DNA TGTGCCAGCAGCTTAACAGATGCGGGAGTCTCTAACTATGGCTACACCTTC.